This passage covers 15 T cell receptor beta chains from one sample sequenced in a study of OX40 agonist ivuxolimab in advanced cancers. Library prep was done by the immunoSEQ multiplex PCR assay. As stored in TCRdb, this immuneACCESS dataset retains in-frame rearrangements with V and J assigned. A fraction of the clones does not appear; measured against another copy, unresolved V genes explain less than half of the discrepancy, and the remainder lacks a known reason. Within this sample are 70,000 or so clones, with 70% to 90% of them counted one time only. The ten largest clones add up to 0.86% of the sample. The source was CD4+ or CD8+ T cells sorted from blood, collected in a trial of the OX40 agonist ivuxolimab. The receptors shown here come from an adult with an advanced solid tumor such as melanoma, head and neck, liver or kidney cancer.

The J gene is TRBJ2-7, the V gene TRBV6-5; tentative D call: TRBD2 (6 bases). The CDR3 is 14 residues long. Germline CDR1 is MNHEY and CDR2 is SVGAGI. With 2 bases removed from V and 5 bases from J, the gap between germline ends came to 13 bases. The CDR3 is CASSYGGTLHEQYF. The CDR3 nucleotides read TGTGCCAGCAGTTACGGGGGGACTCTCCACGAGCAGTACTTC.

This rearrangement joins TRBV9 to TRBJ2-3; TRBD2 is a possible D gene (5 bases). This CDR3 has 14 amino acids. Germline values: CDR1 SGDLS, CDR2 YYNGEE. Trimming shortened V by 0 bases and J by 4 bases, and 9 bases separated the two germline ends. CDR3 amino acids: CASSVVGSADTQYF. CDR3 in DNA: TGTGCCAGCAGCGTAGTAGGTAGCGCAGATACGCAGTATTTT.

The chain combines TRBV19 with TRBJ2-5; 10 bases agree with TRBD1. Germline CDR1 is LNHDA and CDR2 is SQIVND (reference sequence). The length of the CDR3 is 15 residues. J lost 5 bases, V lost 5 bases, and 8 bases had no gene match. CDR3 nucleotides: TGTGCCAGTAGTCTACGGGACAGGGGCCTGGAGACCCAGTACTTC. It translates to CASSLRDRGLETQYF. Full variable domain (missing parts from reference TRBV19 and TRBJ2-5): DGGITQSPKYLFRKEGQNVTLSCEQNLNHDAMYWYRQDPGQGLRLIYYSQIVNDFQKGDIAEGYSVSREKKESFPLTVTSAQKNPTAFYLCASSLRDRGLETQYFGPGTRLLVL.

Written as DNA, the CDR3 is TGTGCCAGCAGCCTCGGACAGGCCGACACTGAAGCTTTCTTT. Encoded protein: CASSLGQADTEAFF. The J gene is TRBJ1-1, the V gene TRBV5-6, with TRBD1 identical over 7 bases. V shed 4 bases, J shed 3 bases, and the junction held 6 bases outside the gene matches. The CDR3 is made up of 14 amino acids. Germline-derived CDR1 and CDR2 are SGHDT and YYEEEE. Looking up the rest from reference TRBV5-6 and TRBJ1-1 gives the full variable domain: DAGVTQSPTHLIKTRGQQVTLRCSPKSGHDTVSWYQQALGQGPQFIFQYYEEEERQRGNFPDRFSGHQFPNYSSELNVNALLLGDSALYLCASSLGQADTEAFFGQGTRLTVV.

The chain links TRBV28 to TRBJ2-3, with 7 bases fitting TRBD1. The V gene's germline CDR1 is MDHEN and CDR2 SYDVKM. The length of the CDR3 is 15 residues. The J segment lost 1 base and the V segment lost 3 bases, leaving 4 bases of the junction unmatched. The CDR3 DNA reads TGTGCCAGCAGTTTCTTCGGGACAGGCACAGATACGCAGTATTTT. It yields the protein CASSFFGTGTDTQYF.

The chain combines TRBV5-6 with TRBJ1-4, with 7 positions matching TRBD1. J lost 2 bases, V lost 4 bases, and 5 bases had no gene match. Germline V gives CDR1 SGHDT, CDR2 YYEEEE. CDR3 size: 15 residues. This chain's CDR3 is CASSLTGETNEKLFF. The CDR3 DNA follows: TGTGCCAGCAGCCTCACAGGGGAGACTAATGAAAAACTGTTTTTT.

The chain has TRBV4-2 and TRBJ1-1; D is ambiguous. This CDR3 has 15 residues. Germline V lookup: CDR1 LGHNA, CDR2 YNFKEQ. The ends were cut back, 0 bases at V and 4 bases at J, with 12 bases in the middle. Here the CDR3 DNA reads TGTGCCAGCAGCCAAGATGCAGGATCGGGCACTGAAGCTTTCTTT. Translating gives CASSQDAGSGTEAFF.

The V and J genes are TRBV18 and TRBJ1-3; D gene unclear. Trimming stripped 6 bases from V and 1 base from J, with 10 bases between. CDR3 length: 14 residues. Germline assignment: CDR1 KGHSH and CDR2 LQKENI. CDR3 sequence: CASSEATSGNTIYF. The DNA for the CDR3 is TGTGCCAGCTCGGAAGCTACTTCTGGAAACACCATATATTTT.

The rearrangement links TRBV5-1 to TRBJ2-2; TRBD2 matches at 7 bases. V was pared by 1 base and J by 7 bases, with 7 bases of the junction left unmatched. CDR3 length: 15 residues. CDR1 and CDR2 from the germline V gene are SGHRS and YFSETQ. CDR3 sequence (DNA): TGCGCCAGCAGCTTGCCTCTAGCGGCTCGCGGGGAGCTGTTTTTT. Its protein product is CASSLPLAARGELFF. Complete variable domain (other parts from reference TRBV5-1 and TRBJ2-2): KAGVTQTPRYLIKTRGQQVTLSCSPISGHRSVSWYQQTPGQGLQFLFEYFSETQRNKGNFPGRFSGRQFSNSRSEMNVSTLELGDSALYLCASSLPLAARGELFFGEGSRLTVL.

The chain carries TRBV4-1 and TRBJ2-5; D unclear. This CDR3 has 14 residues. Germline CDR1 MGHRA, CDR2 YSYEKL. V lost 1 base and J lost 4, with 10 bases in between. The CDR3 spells CASSQGLKGETQYF. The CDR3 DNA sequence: TGCGCCAGCAGCCAAGGGTTGAAAGGAGAGACCCAGTACTTC.

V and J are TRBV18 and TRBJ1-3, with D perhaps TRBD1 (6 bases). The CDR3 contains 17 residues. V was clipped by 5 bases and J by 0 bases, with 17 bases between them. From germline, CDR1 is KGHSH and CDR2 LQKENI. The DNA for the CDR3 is TGTGCCAGCTCATTTTCGACAGGACCCACCTCTGGAAACACCATATATTTT. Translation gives CASSFSTGPTSGNTIYF. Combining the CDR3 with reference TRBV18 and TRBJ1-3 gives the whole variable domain NAGVMQNPRHLVRRRGQEARLRCSPMKGHSHVYWYRQLPEEGLKFMVYLQKENIIDESGMPKERFSAEFPKEGPSILRIQQVVRGDSAAYFCASSFSTGPTSGNTIYFGEGSWLTVV.

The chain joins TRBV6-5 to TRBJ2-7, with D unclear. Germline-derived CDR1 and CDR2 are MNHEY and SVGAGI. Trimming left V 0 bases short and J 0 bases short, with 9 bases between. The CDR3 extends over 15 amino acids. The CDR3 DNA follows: TGTGCCAGCAGTTACTCCGACCAGCACTCCTACGAGCAGTACTTC. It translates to CASSYSDQHSYEQYF.

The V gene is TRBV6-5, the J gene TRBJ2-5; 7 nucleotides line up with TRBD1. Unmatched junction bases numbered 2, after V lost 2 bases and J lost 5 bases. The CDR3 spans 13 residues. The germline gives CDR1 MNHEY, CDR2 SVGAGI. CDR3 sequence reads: CASSYDRAETQYF. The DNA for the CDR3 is TGTGCCAGCAGTTACGACAGGGCGGAGACCCAGTACTTC.

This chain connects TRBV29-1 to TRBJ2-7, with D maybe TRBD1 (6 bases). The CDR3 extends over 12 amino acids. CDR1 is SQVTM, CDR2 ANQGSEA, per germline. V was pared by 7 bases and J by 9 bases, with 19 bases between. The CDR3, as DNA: TGCAGCGCTCGAGCCACAGGGAAAGTGCAGTACTTC. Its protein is CSARATGKVQYF.

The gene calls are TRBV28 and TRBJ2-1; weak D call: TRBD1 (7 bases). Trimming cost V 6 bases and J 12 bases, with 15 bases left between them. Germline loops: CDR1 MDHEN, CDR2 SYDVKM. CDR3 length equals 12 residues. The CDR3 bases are TGTGCCAGCAGCCCTGGGACAGCGGGGCAGTTCTTC. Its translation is CASSPGTAGQFF.